The rows below give T cell receptor beta chains drawn from one sample of a study of graft-versus-host responses after intestinal transplantation. Using immunoSEQ multiplex PCR, the repertoire was profiled, and TCRdb retains in-frame clones only, with some absent. The sample lists roughly 81,000 clones; around 83% were seen once. Their antigen targets remain unknown. The specimen was unstimulated CD4+ T cells sorted from spleen or lymph node cells, collected before intestinal transplant. These receptors originate from a human donor who received an intestinal transplant. Both conserved end residues are part of each CDR3. D genes are given only for firm matches. Clone size is given for some rows only: seen once, a few or many times, or a class if the clone is expanded.

v_call	d_call	clone_size	j_call	cdr3_aa	cdr3_nt
TRBV28	TRBD1	NA	TRBJ1-2	CASTIVGANRGPYGYTF	TGTGCCAGCACCATAGTCGGGGCGAACAGGGGGCCGTATGGCTACACCTTC
TRBV5-1	TRBD1	NA	TRBJ2-7	CASSLQGDYEQYF	TGCGCCAGCAGCTTGCAGGGGGACTACGAGCAGTACTTC
TRBV4-2	TRBD1	NA	TRBJ1-1	CASSQRQGQNTEAFF	TGTGCCAGCAGCCAACGACAGGGGCAGAACACTGAAGCTTTCTTT
TRBV5-1	TRBD1	NA	TRBJ2-7	CASSPGTGGYEQYF	TGCGCCAGCAGCCCCGGGACAGGGGGCTACGAGCAGTACTTC
TRBV5-5	TRBD1	NA	TRBJ2-7	CASSLSGQGISYEQYF	TGTGCCAGCAGCTTGTCGGGACAGGGTATTTCCTACGAGCAGTACTTC
TRBV27	TRBD1	NA	TRBJ1-2	CASSFRGNYGYTF	TGTGCCAGCAGTTTCAGGGGGAACTATGGCTACACCTTC
TRBV7-6	TRBD1	NA	TRBJ1-1	CASSAERTGVRNTEAFF	TGTGCCAGCAGCGCAGAGAGGACAGGGGTCCGAAACACTGAAGCTTTCTTT
TRBV6-6	NA	NA	TRBJ1-2	CASTEAANYGYTF	TGTGCCAGCACCGAGGCAGCTAACTATGGCTACACCTTC
TRBV2	NA	NA	TRBJ2-3	CASTRWRGGEDTQYF	TGTGCCAGCACTCGTTGGCGAGGGGGTGAAGATACGCAGTATTTT
TRBV10-3	NA	NA	TRBJ2-3	CAIRETSPPTDTQYF	TGTGCCATCAGGGAGACTAGTCCCCCCACAGATACGCAGTATTTT
TRBV18	NA	once	TRBJ1-4	CASSRQGTNEKLFF	TGTGCCAGCTCACGGCAGGGGACTAATGAAAAACTGTTTTTT
TRBV7-7	TRBD1	NA	TRBJ2-5	CASSFRAGGQETQYF	TGTGCCAGCAGCTTTCGGGCAGGGGGCCAAGAGACCCAGTACTTC
TRBV19	TRBD1	NA	TRBJ2-4	CASSIIRTGTGASHIAKNIQYF	TGTGCCAGTAGTATTATCCGTACCGGGACAGGGGCCTCCCATATAGCCAAAAACATTCAGTACTTC
TRBV28	TRBD1	NA	TRBJ1-3	CASRDTGAGNTIYF	TGTGCCAGCAGAGACACAGGGGCTGGAAACACCATATATTTT
TRBV5-4	NA	NA	TRBJ2-5	CASSPGGGLETQYF	TGTGCCAGCAGCCCGGGGGGCGGGCTAGAGACCCAGTACTTC
TRBV14	NA	NA	TRBJ2-4	CASSQAGAKNIQYF	TGTGCCAGCAGCCAAGCGGGAGCCAAAAACATTCAGTACTTC
TRBV10-3	NA	NA	TRBJ1-1	CAISDPHTGRTEAFF	TGTGCCATCAGTGACCCCCACACAGGGCGCACTGAAGCTTTCTTT
TRBV5-1	NA	few	TRBJ2-5	CASSLGQREAQYF	TGCGCCAGCAGCTTAGGCCAGCGAGAGGCCCAGTACTTC
TRBV6-5	NA	medium-sized	TRBJ1-4	CASRPGLGPEKLFF	TGTGCCAGCAGACCGGGCTTGGGGCCTGAAAAACTGTTTTTT
TRBV5-1	NA	NA	TRBJ1-2	CASSLGSGLDGYTF	TGCGCCAGCAGCTTGGGCTCGGGTTTGGATGGCTACACCTTC
TRBV10-3	NA	NA	TRBJ2-5	CAIRRDQQETQYF	TGTGCCATCAGGCGGGACCAACAAGAGACCCAGTACTTC
TRBV10-1	NA	NA	TRBJ2-5	CASSEGGTQETQYF	TGCGCCAGCAGTGAGGGGGGGACGCAAGAGACCCAGTACTTC
TRBV4-2	NA	NA	TRBJ1-5	CASSHYRGKDQPQHF	TGTGCCAGCAGCCATTATAGGGGAAAGGACCAGCCCCAGCATTTT
TRBV4-1	TRBD2	once	TRBJ2-5	CASSQDGTSFEETQYF	TGCGCCAGCAGCCAAGATGGGACTAGCTTCGAGGAGACCCAGTACTTC
TRBV10-3	TRBD1	NA	TRBJ1-1	CAISKGQDYTEAFF	TGTGCCATCAGTAAAGGACAGGATTACACTGAAGCTTTCTTT
TRBV5-6	NA	NA	TRBJ2-5	CASSLSGSKETQYF	TGTGCCAGCAGCTTGTCGGGGAGTAAGGAGACCCAGTACTTC
TRBV5-1	TRBD1	NA	TRBJ2-7	CASSPRTGTLSYEQYF	TGCGCCAGCAGCCCCAGGACAGGGACCCTCTCCTACGAGCAGTACTTC